One sample yielded the 8 T cell receptor beta chains listed below, sequenced in a study of shared clonotypes between healthy human individuals. Repertoires were generated with immunoSEQ multiplex PCR, while TCRdb's copy carries only in-frame clones and drops some. The data hold about a million clones, with 60% to 80% observed a single time. Sequenced: memory CD4+ T cells from PBMCs. Indicated subset: CD45RA-negative fraction. The receptors were gathered from a man younger than 30 in good health. Some clones in this sample may be carry-over from other donors' samples.

This clone was seen only once. The chain joins TRBV7-8 to TRBJ2-3; no reliable D call. The CDR3 runs 15 residues. Germline CDR1 reads SGHVS; CDR2 reads FQNEAQ. The V end lost 1 base, the J end lost 4 bases, and 12 bases lay between the germline ends. CDR3 region: CASSLVLVGADTQYF. CDR3 bases: TGTGCCAGCAGCTTAGTGCTAGTTGGGGCAGATACGCAGTATTTT.

The V call is TRBV9, the J call TRBJ2-1; D is unresolved. CDR1 and CDR2 from the germline V gene are SGDLS and YYNGEE. The germline V and J ends were trimmed by 6 bases and 9 bases, with 19 bases remaining between them. The CDR3 is 14 residues long. This chain's CDR3 is CASTPAPGRREQFF. For the CDR3, the DNA is TGTGCCAGCACCCCAGCCCCGGGCCGCCGTGAGCAGTTCTTC.

The table lists this clone with a few counts. The chain employs TRBV27 and TRBJ1-1; the D is unclear. V was shortened by 6 bases and J by 4 bases, with 15 bases between the two germline ends. Germline V CDR1 and CDR2: MNHEY, SMNVEV (reference sequence). The CDR3 consists of 14 residues. CDR3 in amino acids: CASRSPLRLTEAFF. As DNA, the CDR3 is TGTGCCAGCAGGTCCCCTCTTCGGCTCACTGAAGCTTTCTTT.

The CDR3 nucleotides read TGCGCCACAAGACTAGCGGGAAACACCGGGGAGCTGTTTTTT. Translating it yields CATRLAGNTGELFF. The V gene is TRBV4-1, the J gene TRBJ2-2; 11 bases agree with TRBD2. The CDR3 contains 14 residues. Germline assignment: CDR1 MGHRA and CDR2 YSYEKL. Trimming took 10 bases from V and 2 from J; bases not matched to a gene: 3.

The rearrangement links TRBV10-3 to TRBJ2-3, with 10 bases identical to TRBD2. The CDR3 sequence is 14 residues long. Trimming cost V 7 bases and J 3 bases; bases outside gene matches: 4. The V gene's germline CDR1 is ENHRY and CDR2 SYGVKD. In DNA, the CDR3 is TGTGCCATCACAGCTAGCGGGAGAACAGATACGCAGTATTTT. Residues: CAITASGRTDTQYF.

This sequence joins TRBV6-5 and TRBJ2-7; 11 nucleotides agree with TRBD2. The ends lost 7 bases at V and 5 bases at J; junction bases unmatched: 10. Germline CDR1 is MNHEY and CDR2 is SVGAGI. The CDR3 loop spans 15 amino acids. The CDR3 nucleotides are TGTGCCAGCACCCATACTAGCGGGAGTTCACACGAGCAGTACTTC. It specifies CASTHTSGSSHEQYF.

This chain's CDR3 is CASSPRSQETQYF. The CDR3, as DNA: TGCGCCAGCAGCCCGAGAAGCCAAGAGACCCAGTACTTC. The chain links TRBV5-1 to TRBJ2-5; unclear D gene. V gave up 4 bases and J gave up 1 base, with 8 bases separating them. CDR3 length: 13 residues. Germline V lookup: CDR1 SGHRS, CDR2 YFSETQ.

This chain joins TRBV2 and TRBJ1-2; D is undetermined. CDR3 size: 14 residues. The ends were cut back, 8 bases at V and 5 bases at J, with 18 bases in the middle. Per the germline V gene, CDR1 is SNHLY and CDR2 is FYNNEI. The CDR3 spells CASRSFQGGYGYTF. CDR3 DNA sequence: TGTGCCAGCCGTTCATTTCAAGGCGGGTATGGCTACACCTTC.